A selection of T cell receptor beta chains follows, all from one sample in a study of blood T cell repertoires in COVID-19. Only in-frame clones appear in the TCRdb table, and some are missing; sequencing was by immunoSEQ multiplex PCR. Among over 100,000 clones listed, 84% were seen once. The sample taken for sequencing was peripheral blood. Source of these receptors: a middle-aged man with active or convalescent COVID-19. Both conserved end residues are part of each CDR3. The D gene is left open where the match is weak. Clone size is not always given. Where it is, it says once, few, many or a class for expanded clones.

CASSLPTWINYGYTF	TGTGCCAGTAGTCTGCCGACATGGATTAACTATGGCTACACCTTC	NA	15	TRBJ1-2	TRBV19	NA
CSVETDRSYEQYF	TGCAGCGTTGAGACCGACAGGTCCTACGAGCAGTACTTC	NA	13	TRBJ2-7	TRBV29-1	NA
CASSSADIQYF	TGCGCCAGCAGCTCGGCGGACATTCAGTACTTC	NA	11	TRBJ2-4	TRBV5-1	NA
CASSSPGQGDQQYF	TGTGCCAGCAGCTCGCCGGGACAGGGGGACCAGCAGTACTTC	TRBD1	14	TRBJ2-7	TRBV5-4	few
CASRGGYSTDTQYF	TGCGCCAGCAGAGGGGGTTACAGCACAGATACGCAGTATTTT	NA	14	TRBJ2-3	TRBV5-1	NA
CSASTTVNTEAFF	TGCAGTGCCAGTACAACAGTGAACACTGAAGCTTTCTTT	NA	13	TRBJ1-1	TRBV20-1	once
CASSPRGLAGGTDTQYF	TGTGCCAGCTCACCGCGGGGACTAGCGGGGGGGACAGATACGCAGTATTTT	TRBD2	17	TRBJ2-3	TRBV18	NA
CASSAQGDYGYTF	TGTGCCAGTAGTGCCCAGGGGGACTATGGCTACACCTTC	TRBD1	13	TRBJ1-2	TRBV19	once
CASSLRNAGPNEKLFF	TGCGCCAGCAGCTTAAGGAACGCAGGGCCTAATGAAAAACTGTTTTTT	NA	16	TRBJ1-4	TRBV5-1	NA
CASSSGLAYIHEQFF	TGTGCCAGCAGCTCGGGACTAGCATACATCCATGAGCAGTTCTTC	TRBD2	15	TRBJ2-1	TRBV7-6	medium-sized
CASSPNGPGKGEKLFF	TGTGCCAGCAGCCCGAATGGCCCAGGGAAGGGGGAAAAACTGTTTTTT	NA	16	TRBJ1-4	TRBV2	NA
CASSPGGPATNEKLFF	TGTGCCAGCTCACCCGGCGGCCCTGCAACTAATGAAAAACTGTTTTTT	NA	16	TRBJ1-4	TRBV18	NA
CASSTGTGIYQPQHF	TGTGCCAGCAGCACCGGGACAGGGATCTATCAGCCCCAGCATTTT	TRBD1	15	TRBJ1-5	TRBV5-6	NA
CASSQDSNTEKLFF	TGTGCCAGCAGCCAAGATAGCAACACAGAAAAACTGTTTTTT	NA	14	TRBJ1-4	TRBV16	NA
CASSLISGRGLNIQYF	TGTGCCAGTAGTCTTATTTCGGGGAGGGGCTTAAACATTCAGTACTTC	TRBD2	16	TRBJ2-4	TRBV19	NA
CASSVAAAGQPQHF	TGTGCCAGCAGCGTAGCGGCAGCGGGACAGCCCCAGCATTTT	NA	14	TRBJ1-5	TRBV9	once
CAIAALSGQAYEQYF	TGTGCCATCGCGGCCTTAAGCGGGCAGGCCTACGAGCAGTACTTC	NA	15	TRBJ2-7	TRBV10-3	few
CASSFYLTDRQETQYF	TGTGCCAGCAGCTTTTATTTGACAGACCGACAAGAGACCCAGTACTTC	NA	16	TRBJ2-5	TRBV7-8	NA
CASSQETGSPLHF	TGCGCCAGCAGCCAAGAGACGGGATCACCCCTCCACTTT	NA	13	TRBJ1-6	TRBV4-1	NA
CATSDLTGPGANVLTF	TGTGCCACCAGTGACCTCACAGGGCCTGGGGCCAACGTCCTGACTTTC	NA	16	TRBJ2-6	TRBV24-1	NA
CASSVGLAISSYNEQFF	TGTGCCAGCAGCGTGGGACTAGCGATTAGCTCCTACAATGAGCAGTTCTTC	TRBD2	17	TRBJ2-1	TRBV9	NA
CASSLGGGAEETQYF	TGCGCCAGCAGCTTGGGCGGGGGGGCTGAAGAGACCCAGTACTTC	TRBD2	15	TRBJ2-5	TRBV5-1	NA
CASSVSPGDNEQFF	TGTGCCAGCAGCGTATCCCCAGGGGACAATGAGCAGTTCTTC	NA	14	TRBJ2-1	TRBV9	NA
CASSLGGTGGAADTQYF	TGTGCCAGCAGCTTGGGCGGGACAGGGGGCGCGGCAGATACGCAGTATTTT	TRBD1	17	TRBJ2-3	TRBV5-4	NA
CASSPRRTDYQPQHF	TGTGCCAGCTCACCCCGCCGGACAGATTATCAGCCCCAGCATTTT	NA	15	TRBJ1-5	TRBV18	NA
CASSLAGGNTGELFF	TGTGCCAGCAGCCTAGCGGGGGGGAACACCGGGGAGCTGTTTTTT	TRBD2	15	TRBJ2-2	TRBV4-2	NA
CATSSNYNYEQYF	TGTGCCACCAGCAGTAACTATAACTACGAGCAGTACTTC	NA	13	TRBJ2-7	TRBV15	NA
CASSQVGQGLAVYTQYF	TGTGCCAGCAGCCAGGTGGGGCAGGGACTAGCGGTTTACACGCAGTATTTT	TRBD2	17	TRBJ2-3	TRBV3-1/TRBV3-2	NA
CASSSPQGFQETQYF	TGTGCCAGCAGCTCCCCACAGGGGTTCCAAGAGACCCAGTACTTC	TRBD1	15	TRBJ2-5	TRBV6-5	NA
CASSEEGLGGYTF	TGTGCCAGCAGTGAAGAGGGACTTGGTGGCTACACCTTC	NA	13	TRBJ1-2	TRBV6-1	NA
CASLTPPADGYTF	TGCGCCAGCTTAACTCCCCCGGCGGATGGCTACACCTTC	NA	13	TRBJ1-2	TRBV23-1	NA
CASSLWAFCPYEQYF	TGTGCCAGCAGCTTATGGGCATTTTGTCCCTACGAGCAGTACTTC	NA	15	TRBJ2-7	TRBV11-3	NA
CASATGVSEKLFF	TGTGCCAGTGCGACAGGGGTTAGTGAAAAACTGTTTTTT	TRBD1	13	TRBJ1-4	TRBV19	NA
CATSRDRDLQETQYF	TGTGCCACCAGCAGAGACCGGGACTTACAAGAGACCCAGTACTTC	NA	15	TRBJ2-5	TRBV15	NA